This entry lists 28 T cell receptor beta chains sequenced from one sample in a study of post-analysis software for immune sequencing data. The antigens for these receptors are not known. Unique molecular identifiers were carried by the TCR beta cDNA libraries. TCRdb called the PCR reads again in MiXCR, with one record for every CDR3 protein. The table lists about 810,000 distinct CDR3 sequences, approximately 53% of them singletons. Study-wide findings and caveats: Patients showed TRBV5-6, TRBV5-1 and TRBV20-1 among a handful of TRBV segments more frequent than in controls.

Sequenced material: blood. Source of these receptors: a girl aged 10 to 17 with multiple sclerosis.

The V gene is TRBV20-1, the J gene TRBJ2-7; D is unclear. Germline V gene lookup returns CDR1 DFQATT and CDR2 SNEGSKA (reference sequence). V lost 3 bases and J 0 bases, leaving 9 bases between the germline ends. There are 13 residues in the CDR3. The CDR3 DNA follows: TGCAGTGCTAGGCAGCAGAGCTCCTACGAGCAGTACTTC. Protein product: CSARQQSSYEQYF.

This clonotype was counted a single time. The J gene is TRBJ1-2, the V gene TRBV5-1, with D uncertain. The CDR3 covers 14 residues. Trimming removed 4 bases from V and 4 bases from J, with 14 bases in between. Germline CDR1 SGHRS, CDR2 YFSETQ. CDR3 nucleotide sequence: TGCGCCAGCAGCCAACCGGGAGCGGGCTATGGCTACACCTTC. Protein: CASSQPGAGYGYTF.

The chain links TRBV20-1 to TRBJ2-5; TRBD2 matches at 9 bases. CDR1 is DFQATT, CDR2 SNEGSKA, per germline (reference sequence). Germline trimming cut 5 bases from V and 2 bases from J; bases unmatched to any gene: 6. This CDR3 contains 14 residues. CDR3 bases: TGCAGTGCTTCGACTAGCGGAAGACAAGAGACCCAGTACTTC. Protein: CSASTSGRQETQYF.

J is TRBJ2-5 and V is TRBV11-2; no firm D call. Germline lookup yields CDR1 SGHAT and CDR2 FQNNGV. The CDR3 covers 15 residues. V was pared by 5 bases and J by 1 base, with 14 bases between. The CDR3 is CASSINPRFQETQYF. For the CDR3, the DNA is TGTGCCAGCAGCATCAACCCGAGGTTCCAAGAGACCCAGTACTTC.

This clonotype came up once. CDR3 coding DNA: TGCGCCAGCAGCTTGTGGGGTGTCTACGAGCAGTACTTC. This encodes CASSLWGVYEQYF. V gene TRBV5-1 combines with J gene TRBJ2-7; D is ambiguous. V lost 1 base and J 3 bases, leaving 8 bases between the germline ends. This CDR3 region has 13 residues. Germline V gene sequence: CDR1 SGHRS, CDR2 YFSETQ.

The chain uses TRBV20-1 and TRBJ2-4; D is perhaps TRBD1 or TRBD2 (5 bases each). Gene TRBJ2-7 matches the end of the DNA better, so the J call may be wrong. The germline gives CDR1 DFQATT, CDR2 SNEGSKA (reference sequence). The length of the CDR3 is 13 residues. This CDR3 is CSVARDDAYEQYF. The CDR3 coding sequence is TGCAGTGTGGCCAGGGACGATGCCTACGAGCAGTACTTC.

There are a few counts of this clonotype. J is TRBJ2-6 and V is TRBV15, with D maybe TRBD1 (5 bases). The germline V and J ends were trimmed by 0 bases and 4 bases, with 10 bases remaining between them. The CDR3 is 16 residues long. Germline CDR1 is LNHNV and CDR2 is YYDKDF (reference sequence). The CDR3 DNA sequence: TGTGCCACCAGCAGAGATCCAGGGTTAGGGGCCAACGTCCTGACTTTC. As protein: CATSRDPGLGANVLTF.

V gene TRBV25-1 combines with J gene TRBJ1-1; 7 bases fit TRBD1. The CDR3 runs to 15 residues. Germline CDR1 reads MGHDK; CDR2 reads SYGVNS. V dropped 1 base and J dropped 0; count of bases not matched to a gene: 2. The CDR3 DNA is TGTGCCAGCAGTGAATTTCAGGGGGTGAACACTGAAGCTTTCTTT. Its translation is CASSEFQGVNTEAFF.

Only a few counts were recorded for this clonotype. Here the CDR3 DNA reads TGTGCCAGCGTGCGGGACTACTACAATGAGCAGTTCTTC. Residues: CASVRDYYNEQFF. The chain employs TRBV7-2 and TRBJ2-1, with 7 nucleotides matching TRBD2. This CDR3 spans 13 amino acids. Looked up from germline, CDR1 is SGHTA and CDR2 is FQGNSA. The V and J ends lost 8 bases and 3 bases, in that order; junction bases with no gene match: 4.

This clonotype turned up a few times. This chain joins TRBV15 and TRBJ2-5; D could derive from TRBD1 or TRBD2 (6 bases each). Germline CDR1 is LNHNV and CDR2 is YYDKDF (reference sequence). Trimming took off 0 bases at V and 6 bases at J, with 20 bases between the two ends. The length of the CDR3 is 17 residues. CDR3 nucleotide sequence: TGTGCCACCAGCAGAGATTCTGAGGGGGGCAGGACGAAGACCCAGTACTTC. Its translation is CATSRDSEGGRTKTQYF.

This clonotype has just a few counts. The rearrangement joins TRBV27 to TRBJ2-4; D is ambiguous. The CDR3 has 14 amino acids. Between the trimmed V and J ends, which lost 5 bases and 0 bases, there was a span of 8 bases. Looked up from germline, CDR1 is MNHEY and CDR2 is SMNVEV (reference sequence). The CDR3 region is CASSGQLAKNIQYF. The CDR3 bases are TGTGCCAGCAGTGGGCAGCTAGCCAAAAACATTCAGTACTTC.

The rearrangement uses TRBV12-3 or TRBV12-4 and TRBJ1-1; 8 nucleotides agree with TRBD1. The length of the CDR3 is 14 residues. Germline trimming cut 6 bases from V and 1 base from J; bases unmatched to any gene: 4. The CDR3 bases are TGTGCCAGCAGACCAGACAGGGGGAACACTGAAGCTTTCTTT. Protein sequence: CASRPDRGNTEAFF.

The J gene is TRBJ2-5, the V gene TRBV6-1; 8 bases are a match to TRBD2. The CDR3 contains 13 residues. Germline CDR1 MNHNS, CDR2 SASEGT. Trimming cost V 8 bases and J 11 bases; bases outside gene matches: 13. In nucleotides, the CDR3 is TGTGCCAGCTTAGATTCGGGGGGGCTTGAGCAGTACTTC. Its translation is CASLDSGGLEQYF.

The V and J genes are TRBV12-3 or TRBV12-4 and TRBJ2-1; 14 nucleotides align to TRBD2. The CDR3 covers 15 residues. V was pared by 5 bases and J by 7 bases, with 4 bases of the junction left unmatched. The CDR3 here is CASSPRLAGGNEQFF. CDR3 nucleotide sequence: TGTGCCAGCAGTCCTCGACTAGCGGGGGGGAATGAGCAGTTCTTC.

Only a few counts were recorded for this clonotype. The chain employs TRBV12-5 and TRBJ2-3; 7 nucleotides match TRBD1. With V trimmed by 7 bases and J by 0 bases, 31 bases remained unmatched. The length of the CDR3 is 23 residues. Germline CDR1 and CDR2: LGHNT and FRNRAP. CDR3 nucleotide sequence: TGTGCTAGTGCCGGTGCCCGGGAAGGTCAGGGGGTTCCCGGGTTGGGAAGCACAGATACGCAGTATTTT. Translated, it gives CASAGAREGQGVPGLGSTDTQYF.

This sequence joins TRBV5-1 and TRBJ1-6; 7 bases line up with TRBD1. With 8 bases clipped from V and 7 bases from J, the junction kept 9 bases outside the gene matches. The CDR3 has 14 amino acids. Germline values: CDR1 SGHRS, CDR2 YFSETQ. The CDR3: CASSFGQENSPLHF. The CDR3 coding sequence is TGCGCCAGTTCCTTCGGACAGGAAAATTCACCCCTCCACTTT.

The chain has TRBV25-1 and TRBJ2-1; D possibly corresponds to TRBD2 (6 bases). Germline assignment: CDR1 MGHDK and CDR2 SYGVNS. This CDR3 contains 15 residues. The germline V and J ends were trimmed by 3 bases and 3 bases, with 12 bases remaining between them. The DNA for the CDR3 is TGTGCCAGCAGTGATAAGCGGCGGGGCTACAATGAGCAGTTCTTC. This encodes CASSDKRRGYNEQFF.

The rearrangement joins TRBV7-9 to TRBJ1-6, with D hard to call. Germline V CDR1 and CDR2: SEHNR, FQNEAQ (reference sequence). This CDR3 spans 13 amino acids. V lost 1 base to trimming and J lost 10 bases, with 8 bases between them. As DNA, the CDR3 is TGTGCCAGCAGCTTAGGAATACAGTCACCCCTCCACTTT. Protein sequence: CASSLGIQSPLHF.

The V gene is TRBV7-9, the J gene TRBJ2-7; 9 nucleotides line up with TRBD1. There are 15 residues in the CDR3. V gave up 3 bases and J gave up 4 bases; unmatched junction bases: 7. In germline, CDR1 is SEHNR, CDR2 FQNEAQ (reference sequence). CDR3 nucleotides: TGTGCCAGCAGCTTCGGCACCGGGACAGGGTACGAGCAGTACTTC. It translates to CASSFGTGTGYEQYF.

This clonotype was counted only a few times. The junction differs from germline at one of its ends, possibly a read error. The chain combines TRBV12-3 or TRBV12-4 with TRBJ2-1; 11 nucleotides match TRBD2. The CDR3 runs to 15 residues. The CDR3 is CASNLAGGPFGEQFF. The CDR3 DNA reads as TGTGCCAGCAATTTAGCGGGAGGGCCTTTTGGTGAGCAGTTCTTC.

The chain joins TRBV11-2 to TRBJ2-3, with D tentatively TRBD1 or TRBD2 (6 bases each). Germline V gene data show CDR1 as SGHAT and CDR2 as FQNNGV. V was cut by 3 bases and J by 6 bases, with 19 bases left in between. The CDR3 is 16 residues long. DNA for the CDR3: TGTGCCAGCAGCTTGGGGACTTTAGGGGACAAGGATACGCAGTATTTT. It encodes CASSLGTLGDKDTQYF. Complete variable domain (other parts from reference TRBV11-2 and TRBJ2-3): EAGVAQSPRYKIIEKRQSVAFWCNPISGHATLYWYQQILGQGPKLLIQFQNNGVVDDSQLPKDRFSAERLKGVDSTLKIQPAKLEDSAVYLCASSLGTLGDKDTQYFGPGTRLTVL.

The chain uses TRBV6-5 and TRBJ2-1, with a possible D match to TRBD1 (7 bases). The CDR3 covers 13 residues. In germline, CDR1 is MNHEY, CDR2 SVGAGI. V lost 6 bases, J lost 6 bases, and 12 bases lay in between. The DNA for the CDR3 is TGTGCCAGCAGGCGGGGACAGCTCAATGAGCAGTTCTTC. As protein: CASRRGQLNEQFF.

The chain employs TRBV27 and TRBJ1-1; TRBD1 agrees at 7 bases. Per germline, CDR1 MNHEY and CDR2 SMNVEV (reference sequence). Trimming removed 3 bases from V and 5 bases from J; junction bases left unmatched: 9. The CDR3 consists of 15 residues. The CDR3 region is CASSFERGRRTEAFF. In DNA form, the CDR3 reads TGTGCCAGCAGTTTCGAGAGGGGGCGCCGAACTGAAGCTTTCTTT.

This clonotype came up once. This chain joins TRBV5-5 and TRBJ1-2; no clear D. The V and J ends lost 2 bases and 4 bases respectively, with 18 bases between them. The CDR3 length is 16 residues. Germline assignment: CDR1 SGHKS and CDR2 YYEKEE (reference sequence). CDR3 amino acids: CASSFVGRLNSYGYTF. CDR3 sequence (DNA): TGTGCCAGCAGCTTTGTCGGGAGGCTCAATAGCTATGGCTACACCTTC.

This clonotype was counted between two and nine times. This chain uses TRBV29-1 with TRBJ1-2; no clear D. The germline V gene encodes CDR1 SQVTM and CDR2 ANQGSEA. Trimming stripped 4 bases from V and 0 bases from J, with 6 bases between. The CDR3 extends over 12 amino acids. CDR3 nucleotides: TGCAGCGTTGTTATCGCTAACTATGGCTACACCTTC. Its translation: CSVVIANYGYTF.

The chain employs TRBV7-9 and TRBJ2-1; 9 bases agree with TRBD1. J was trimmed by 8 bases and V by 2 bases; bases with no gene match: 16. The CDR3 consists of 18 residues. Germline V gene lookup returns CDR1 SEHNR and CDR2 FQNEAQ (reference sequence). The CDR3 DNA is TGTGCCAGCAGCTTAAATCCCAGCCGGGACAGGGATTTCTATGAGCAGTTCTTC. Its protein product is CASSLNPSRDRDFYEQFF.

The chain combines TRBV7-2 with TRBJ1-2; 8 bases are a match to TRBD1. Germline V CDR1 and CDR2: SGHTA, FQGNSA. Trimming at V came to 5 bases and at J to 7 bases, leaving 12 bases not matched to a gene. This CDR3 contains 15 residues. CDR3 amino acids: CASSLLSRGRTGYTF. The DNA for the CDR3 is TGTGCCAGCAGCCTCTTGAGCAGGGGGCGGACTGGCTACACCTTC. Variable domain in full (rest from reference TRBV7-2 and TRBJ1-2): GAGVSQSPSNKVTEKGKDVELRCDPISGHTALYWYRQSLGQGLEFLIYFQGNSAPDKSGLPSDRFSAERTGGSVSTLTIQRTQQEDSAVYLCASSLLSRGRTGYTFGSGTRLTVV.

This chain connects TRBV6-2 or TRBV6-3 to TRBJ1-5, with 10 bases aligning to TRBD1. CDR1 and CDR2 (germline): MNHEY, SVGEGT. Germline trimming cut 6 bases from V and 8 bases from J; bases unmatched to any gene: 10. The CDR3 runs 15 residues. In DNA form, the CDR3 reads TGTGCCAGCAGCCCCTCCGGGACAGGGGCGAAGCCCCAGCATTTT. Encoded protein: CASSPSGTGAKPQHF.